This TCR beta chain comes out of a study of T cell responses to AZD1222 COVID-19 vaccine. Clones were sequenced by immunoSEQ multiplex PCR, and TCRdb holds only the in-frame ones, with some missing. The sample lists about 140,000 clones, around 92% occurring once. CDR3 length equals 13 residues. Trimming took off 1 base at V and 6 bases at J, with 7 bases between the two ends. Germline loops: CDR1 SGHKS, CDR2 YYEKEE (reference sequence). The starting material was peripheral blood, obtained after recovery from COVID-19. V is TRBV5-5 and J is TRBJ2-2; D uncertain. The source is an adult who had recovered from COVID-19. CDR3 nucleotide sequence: TGTGCCAGCAGCTTGCTGAGCCCCGGGGAGCTGTTTTTT. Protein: CASSLLSPGELFF. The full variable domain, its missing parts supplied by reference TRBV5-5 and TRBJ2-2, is DAGVTQSPTHLIKTRGQQVTLRCSPISGHKSVSWYQQVLGQGPQFIFQYYEKEERGRGNFPDRFSARQFPNYSSELNVNALLLGDSALYLCASSLLSPGELFFGEGSRLTVL.